A single sample gave rise to the 17 T cell receptor beta chains below, sequenced in a study of shared clonotypes between healthy human individuals. Generated by immunoSEQ multiplex PCR, the TCRdb table keeps only in-frame clones and is missing some. Among fewer than 600,000 clones listed, 79% were seen once. The specimen was PBMCs. These receptors were collected from a woman between 40 and 55 years old in good health. Some clones in this sample may be carry-over from other donors' samples.

CDR3 DNA: TGTGCCATCAGTGTTCGAAGCGGGAGCTCCTACAATGAGCAGTTCTTC. This gives the protein CAISVRSGSSYNEQFF. The chain carries TRBV10-3 and TRBJ2-1, with 8 positions matching TRBD2. CDR1 is ENHRY and CDR2 is SYGVKD in the germline V gene. V was pared by 4 bases and J by 0 bases, with 5 bases of the junction left unmatched. This CDR3 has 16 residues.

The genes are TRBV28 and TRBJ2-3; possible D gene TRBD2, 6 bases. The V gene's germline CDR1 is MDHEN and CDR2 SYDVKM. The CDR3 totals 13 residues. CDR3 sequence: CSTGTVSTDTQYF. The CDR3 DNA is TGTTCCACCGGGACTGTTAGCACAGATACGCAGTATTTT.

In this sample, this clone turned up once. The chain joins TRBV19 to TRBJ2-7; D unresolved. CDR1 is LNHDA, CDR2 SQIVND, per germline (reference sequence). Trimming pared 1 base from V and 1 base from J, leaving 11 bases between. The CDR3 spans 15 residues. CDR3 DNA: TGTGCCAGTAGTATAGCGAGCAGGACGTCCTACGAGCAGTACTTC. It specifies CASSIASRTSYEQYF. Full variable domain (remainder filled in from reference TRBV19 and TRBJ2-7): DGGITQSPKYLFRKEGQNVTLSCEQNLNHDAMYWYRQDPGQGLRLIYYSQIVNDFQKGDIAEGYSVSREKKESFPLTVTSAQKNPTAFYLCASSIASRTSYEQYFGPGTRLTVT.

The CDR3 coding sequence is TGTGCCATCAGAAGAAGGCAAAGCATTTCCACAGATACGCAGTATTTT. The encoded protein is CAIRRRQSISTDTQYF. The chain has TRBV10-3 and TRBJ2-3; no reliable D call. This CDR3 is built from 16 residues. The ends were cut back, 6 bases at V and 2 bases at J, with 18 bases in the middle. The germline gives CDR1 ENHRY, CDR2 SYGVKD.

The V call is TRBV30, the J call TRBJ2-6, with 8 positions matching TRBD1. In germline, CDR1 is GTSNPN, CDR2 SVGIG (reference sequence). The CDR3 length is 17 residues. Trimming took 4 bases from V and 0 from J; bases not matched to a gene: 8. CDR3 DNA sequence: TGTGCCTGGACTCCAGACAGGGGCCACTCTGGGGCCAACGTCCTGACTTTC. Translating it yields CAWTPDRGHSGANVLTF.

DNA for the CDR3: TGTGCCAGCAGCCCAAAGGTGGAACCCTACGAGCAGTACTTC. Translated, it gives CASSPKVEPYEQYF. The chain uses TRBV9 and TRBJ2-7; D ambiguous. CDR1 SGDLS and CDR2 YYNGEE come from the germline V gene. The V end lost 4 bases, the J end lost 2 bases, and 13 bases lay between the germline ends. This CDR3 is built from 14 residues.

This clone has just a few counts. The genes are TRBV19 and TRBJ1-1; no clear D gene. CDR3 length: 14 residues. V gave up 7 bases and J gave up 2 bases, with 14 bases separating them. In germline, CDR1 is LNHDA, CDR2 SQIVND (reference sequence). The CDR3 loop reads CASNPNRDNTEAFF. The CDR3 coding sequence is TGTGCCAGTAACCCTAACCGGGATAACACTGAAGCTTTCTTT.

Here the CDR3 DNA reads TGTGCCTGGACCAGGGACAGGGGATTCTATGGCTACACCTTC. Protein: CAWTRDRGFYGYTF. This chain links TRBV30 with TRBJ1-2; 10 bases agree with TRBD1. Germline V gene lookup returns CDR1 GTSNPN and CDR2 SVGIG (reference sequence). CDR3 length: 14 residues. V lost 4 bases, J lost 4 bases, and 6 bases stayed unmatched.

This sequence joins TRBV27 and TRBJ2-5, with 7 bases identical to TRBD2. The CDR3 totals 14 residues. Germline CDR1 MNHEY, CDR2 SMNVEV (reference sequence). The trim removed 3 bases at V and 5 bases at J, leaving 6 bases unmatched. In nucleotides, the CDR3 is TGTGCCAGCAGTTTTTTCGGGGAGGGCGAGACCCAGTACTTC. Protein: CASSFFGEGETQYF.

The chain recombines TRBV10-3 with TRBJ2-7; D call uncertain. CDR3 size: 11 residues. Per germline, CDR1 ENHRY and CDR2 SYGVKD. Trimming took off 2 bases at V and 9 bases at J, with 8 bases between the two ends. CDR3: CAISEGRGQYF. The DNA of the CDR3 is TGTGCCATCAGTGAGGGGCGAGGGCAGTACTTC.

The genes are TRBV2 and TRBJ1-6, with unresolved D. Trimming removed 3 bases from V and 0 bases from J, with 6 bases in between. The CDR3 totals 15 residues. The germline CDR1 and CDR2 sequences are SNHLY and FYNNEI. The CDR3 region is CASSDSRSYNSPLHF. CDR3 bases: TGTGCCAGCAGTGACAGCCGCTCCTATAATTCACCCCTCCACTTT.

This clone appeared a few times. The chain combines TRBV7-6 with TRBJ2-7, with TRBD1 identical over 12 bases. The ends lost 5 bases at V and 3 bases at J; junction bases unmatched: 11. Germline V gene data show CDR1 as SGHVS and CDR2 as FNYEAQ. CDR3 length: 17 amino acids. The CDR3 reads CASSPGTGGRLIYEQYF. The CDR3 nucleotides read TGTGCCAGCAGCCCTGGGACAGGGGGCCGTTTAATCTACGAGCAGTACTTC.

The CDR3 bases are TGCGCCAGCTTGGGCAGCTCCTACGAGCAGTACTTC. Protein product: CASLGSSYEQYF. The V gene is TRBV10-2, the J gene TRBJ2-7; D is unclear. V lost 8 bases and J lost 0, with 8 bases in between. This CDR3 comprises 12 residues. Germline V gene lookup returns CDR1 WSHSY and CDR2 SAAADI.

This chain links TRBV28 with TRBJ1-1; the match to TRBD1 covers 8 bases. There are 12 residues in the CDR3. Germline CDR1 and CDR2: MDHEN and SYDVKM. J was trimmed by 5 bases and V by 5 bases; bases with no gene match: 1. The CDR3 loop is CASSNRGTEAFF. The CDR3 region has the DNA TGTGCCAGCAGTAACAGGGGGACTGAAGCTTTCTTT.

The CDR3 loop is CATSRDRDNQPQHF. The CDR3, as DNA: TGTGCCACCAGCAGAGATCGGGACAATCAGCCCCAGCATTTT. This chain links TRBV15 with TRBJ1-5; D is undetermined. Germline loops: CDR1 LNHNV, CDR2 YYDKDF (reference sequence). This CDR3 is 14 amino acids long. The V end lost 0 bases, the J end lost 3 bases, and 6 bases lay between the germline ends.

This clone was found a few times. The gene calls are TRBV7-6 and TRBJ1-6, with TRBD1 as a possible D gene (5 bases). There are 13 residues in the CDR3. Germline lookup yields CDR1 SGHVS and CDR2 FNYEAQ. V lost 3 bases, J lost 8 bases, and 8 bases lay in between. Here the CDR3 DNA reads TGTGCCAGCAGCTTCGAGACAGATTCACCCCTCCACTTT. It translates to CASSFETDSPLHF.

V and J are TRBV7-5 and TRBJ1-5. TRBV7-5 is listed as a pseudogene. The CDR3 spans 16 residues. DNA of the CDR3: TGTGCCAGAAGCTCAAGGTCGGGATATAGCAATCAGCCCCAGCATTTT. Protein: CARSSRSGYSNQPQHF.